This T cell receptor beta chain was retrieved from a study of blood T cell repertoires in COVID-19. As for the study in general: There were acute and convalescent COVID-19 samples, and they came from the United States, Italy and Spain. T cells, B-cell-depleted T cells, or PBMCs supplied cDNA or gDNA.

Germline-derived CDR1 and CDR2 are SGHAT and FQNNGV. V trimming: 5 bases; J trimming: 3 bases; junction bases outside the gene matches: 7. This CDR3 is 15 amino acids long. Which cohort a participant joined came from the clinical history participants gave. Per the original data handling: Scientists estimated how many nucleated cells there were by amplifying reference gene primers. Profiling relied on immunoSEQ multiplex PCR, and the TCRdb table lists in-frame clones only, not all of them. That table is the source of V, J and clone size, and D and trimming were worked out from the DNA. The data contain 200,000 to 250,000 clones, about 80% of them singletons.

This TCR was sampled from a woman in her forties who had been exposed to COVID-19. Specimen: PBMCs or T cells enriched from blood (not recorded which). The chain recombines TRBV11-2 with TRBJ2-3, with 8 bases lining up with TRBD2. The CDR3 loop is CASSENGGETDTQYF. In nucleotides, the CDR3 is TGTGCCAGCAGCGAAAACGGGGGGGAGACAGATACGCAGTATTTT.